This entry lists 8 T cell receptor beta chains sequenced from one sample in a study of T-cell reconstitution after alpha-beta-depleted transplantation in children. Unique molecular identifiers tagged the TCRbeta library. Each CDR3 protein gets one entry after TCRdb re-called the PCR reads with MiXCR. The sample holds a few hundred thousand distinct CDR3 sequences, roughly 16% seen once. Source: PBMCs, mostly from graft donor cells, taken 360 days after TCRalphabeta/CD19-depleted stem cell transplant. These receptors came from a boy younger than two who had a stem cell transplant for Wiskott-Aldrich syndrome, so the T cells may come from the graft donor.

The rearrangement links TRBV12-3 or TRBV12-4 to TRBJ2-1, with 14 positions matching TRBD2. Germline trimming cut 6 bases from V and 8 bases from J; bases unmatched to any gene: 6. The CDR3 covers 15 residues. The CDR3 sequence is CASRWTSGRTDEQFF. In DNA, the CDR3 is TGTGCCAGCAGATGGACTAGCGGGAGGACCGATGAGCAGTTCTTC.

The J gene is TRBJ2-3, the V gene TRBV12-3 or TRBV12-4; D unclear. V lost 3 bases and J lost 7, with 5 bases in between. CDR3 length equals 11 residues. The CDR3 loop is CASSFGYTQYF. CDR3 in DNA: TGTGCCAGCAGTTTTGGGTATACGCAGTATTTT.

This clonotype was picked up a small number of times. The CDR3 bases are TGTGCCAGCAGTCTCCGACGGAATCTCTACGAGCAGTACTTC. Its translation: CASSLRRNLYEQYF. The rearrangement uses TRBV6-1 and TRBJ2-7; D gene unclear. V dropped 5 bases and J dropped 3 bases, with 14 bases sitting between them. The germline V gene has CDR1 MNHNS and CDR2 SASEGT. The CDR3 is 14 amino acids.

The gene calls are TRBV6-2 or TRBV6-3 and TRBJ2-1; D is undetermined. The CDR3 loop spans 13 amino acids. Germline V gene sequence: CDR1 MNHEY, CDR2 SVGEGT. Trimming took 7 bases from V and 9 from J, leaving 16 bases between them. The CDR3 spells CASTKFRATEQFF. The CDR3 DNA reads TGTGCCAGCACCAAGTTTCGAGCGACTGAGCAGTTCTTC.

The rearrangement links TRBV28 to TRBJ2-7; 7 bases are shared with TRBD1. J gave up 2 bases and V 7 bases, and 8 bases lay outside the gene matches. Looked up from germline, CDR1 is MDHEN and CDR2 is SYDVKM. The CDR3 is made up of 14 amino acids. The chain's CDR3 is CASKRQGIPYEQYF. The CDR3 bases are TGTGCCAGCAAACGACAGGGAATACCCTACGAGCAGTACTTC. Using reference TRBV28 and TRBJ2-7 for the parts outside the CDR3, the full variable domain is DVKVTQSSRYLVKRTGEKVFLECVQDMDHENMFWYRQDPGLGLRLIYFSYDVKMKEKGDIPEGYSVSREKKERFSLILESASTNQTSMYLCASKRQGIPYEQYFGPGTRLTVT.

This clonotype showed up just a few times. The V gene is TRBV5-1, the J gene TRBJ2-5; TRBD1 matches at 10 bases. Trimming cost V 4 bases and J 12 bases; bases outside gene matches: 12. CDR3 length equals 14 residues. Germline CDR1 SGHRS, CDR2 YFSETQ. The CDR3 is CASSPRDRGLTEYF. The DNA for the CDR3 is TGCGCCAGCAGCCCCCGGGACAGGGGTCTCACGGAGTACTTC.

In this sample, this clonotype turned up a few times. The rearrangement links TRBV4-3 to TRBJ2-7; D is unclear. The V and J ends lost 0 bases and 4 bases respectively, with 10 bases between them. Germline V lookup: CDR1 LGHNA, CDR2 YSLEER. This CDR3 region has 14 residues. CDR3 sequence reads: CASSQESLLYEQYF. Written as DNA, the CDR3 is TGCGCCAGCAGCCAAGAATCCCTCCTATACGAGCAGTACTTC.

This clonotype has only a few counts. The rearrangement joins TRBV3-1 to TRBJ2-1; 8 bases map to TRBD1. The V gene's germline CDR1 is LGHDT and CDR2 YNNKEL (reference sequence). J gave up 11 bases and V 1 base, and 7 bases lay outside the gene matches. The CDR3 loop spans 14 amino acids. CDR3: CASSQGDRTMKQFF. As DNA, the CDR3 is TGTGCCAGCAGCCAAGGGGACAGGACAATGAAGCAGTTCTTC.